This T cell receptor beta chain was captured in a study of blood T cell repertoires in COVID-19. Background on the study: Acute and convalescent COVID-19 samples came from the United States, Italy and Spain.

CDR3 length: 15 residues. V was trimmed by 4 bases and J by 2 bases, leaving 13 bases between them. Germline CDR1 and CDR2: SGHAT and FQDESV (reference sequence). The assay was immunoSEQ multiplex PCR, and TCRdb's table has in-frame clones only and misses some. This sample has tens of thousands of clones; over 80% occur once, and the top ten carry roughly 30%. The chain links TRBV11-1 to TRBJ2-3; maybe TRBD2 (6 bases). The sequencing input was peripheral blood. The receptor was derived from an elderly woman with acute or convalescent COVID-19. The CDR3 loop reads CASSSGLYDTDTQYF. The CDR3, as DNA: TGTGCCAGCAGCTCGGGACTGTACGACACAGATACGCAGTATTTT.